This T cell receptor beta chain was obtained from a study of T cells after yellow fever vaccination. Study-wide results and limits: Just a small share of clonotypes turned up in the CD4 compartment as well as the CD8 compartment. A large majority of primary-vaccination clones showed up again after the booster (96% CD4, 85% to 90% CD8).

TCRdb analysed the 5' RACE reads with MiXCR anew, one entry per CDR3 protein. The profile shows 300,000 or so distinct CDR3 sequences, over 10% of them singletons. Trimming removed 8 bases from V and 6 bases from J, with 16 bases in between. There are 13 residues in the CDR3. The germline V gene has CDR1 MNHNS and CDR2 SASEGT. Regarding this clonotype: What it binds is not known.

This rearrangement joins TRBV6-1 to TRBJ2-5; unclear D gene. This receptor was taken from a man aged 25 to 40 who received the YFV17D yellow fever vaccine. The input for sequencing was CD4+ T cells sorted from PBMCs, taken 45 days after the yellow fever booster vaccination. This CDR3 reads CASSPGASKTQYF. The CDR3, as DNA: TGTGCCAGCTCCCCGGGTGCCTCGAAGACCCAGTACTTC.